This T cell receptor (beta chain) was identified in a study of blood T cell repertoires in COVID-19. On the study more broadly: Nucleic acid was either cDNA or gDNA, and it came from T cells, B-cell-depleted T cells, or PBMCs.

Data came from immunoSEQ multiplex PCR; TCRdb stores just in-frame clones and leaves some out. The sample yields 450,000 or so clones, roughly 89% seen once. Seattle patient enrollment occurred during active infection, with longitudinal follow-up thereafter. CDR3 length equals 15 residues. With V trimmed by 0 bases and J by 8 bases, 6 bases remained unmatched. Germline V gene lookup returns CDR1 SGHVS and CDR2 FQNEAQ. The sequenced material came from peripheral blood. This clonotype was obtained from a man between 18 and 35 years old with COVID-19, enrolled during active disease. The rearrangement joins TRBV7-8 to TRBJ2-1, with 8 bases aligning to TRBD2. For the CDR3, the DNA is TGTGCCAGCAGCTTAGCCGGGAGGGCCTCGGATGAGCAGTTCTTC. Translated: CASSLAGRASDEQFF.